Shown below are 11 T cell receptor beta chains from a single sample sequenced in a study of blood T cell repertoires in COVID-19 (dated by TCRdb to 2019 to 2021). Library generation was performed with the immunoSEQ multiplex PCR assay. TCRdb re-hosts the immuneACCESS table, in-frame sequences only. Its copies lack some clones; in the studies checked, an unresolved V gene accounts for under half of them, and the cause for the rest is not known. This sample has around 250,000 clones in its table, and about 84% of those were observed once. The ten biggest clones cover 12% of the sample. Sequencing input: peripheral blood. These receptors were obtained from an older man with acute or convalescent COVID-19.

The table lists this clone with a few counts. This rearrangement joins TRBV27 to TRBJ2-1, with 9 bases matching TRBD2. The CDR3 has 15 amino acids. V shed 6 bases, J shed 10 bases, and the junction held 13 bases outside the gene matches. From germline, CDR1 is MNHEY and CDR2 SMNVEV (reference sequence). The DNA for the CDR3 is TGTGCCAGCAGGCTGAGGGGCGGGGGGGCCTGGGAGCAGTTCTTC. Translating it yields CASRLRGGGAWEQFF.

The chain links TRBV19 to TRBJ1-5, with D unclear. The V and J ends lost 0 bases and 1 base respectively, with 10 bases between them. Germline V gene data show CDR1 as LNHDA and CDR2 as SQIVND (reference sequence). This CDR3 contains 16 residues. DNA for the CDR3: TGTGCCAGTAGTATAGAAACAGTTAGAAGCAATCAGCCCCAGCATTTT. Amino acids: CASSIETVRSNQPQHF.

To note about this clone: The same CDR3 is also encoded by other DNA sequences in this sample. The V and J genes are TRBV5-1 and TRBJ2-7, with TRBD1 matching over 10 bases. V dropped 0 bases and J dropped 3; count of bases not matched to a gene: 0. The CDR3 consists of 14 residues. Germline lookup yields CDR1 SGHRS and CDR2 YFSETQ. The CDR3 protein is CASSLGDRGYEQYF. The CDR3 DNA sequence: TGCGCCAGCAGCTTGGGGGACAGGGGCTACGAGCAGTACTTC.

The V gene is TRBV19, the J gene TRBJ2-1; 12 bases align to TRBD2. The CDR3 spans 14 residues. Trimming took 5 bases from V and 10 from J; bases not matched to a gene: 6. Germline CDR1 reads LNHDA; CDR2 reads SQIVND (reference sequence). The CDR3 bases are TGTGCCAGTAGTGGACTAGCGGGGCCCCGGGAGCAGTTCTTC. Its translation is CASSGLAGPREQFF. Supplemented by reference TRBV19 and TRBJ2-1, the full variable domain reads DGGITQSPKYLFRKEGQNVTLSCEQNLNHDAMYWYRQDPGQGLRLIYYSQIVNDFQKGDIAEGYSVSREKKESFPLTVTSAQKNPTAFYLCASSGLAGPREQFFGPGTRLTVL.

This chain connects TRBV19 to TRBJ1-1, with TRBD1 matching 7 bases. With V trimmed by 7 bases and J by 8 bases, 13 bases remained unmatched. This CDR3 region has 14 residues. Germline V lookup: CDR1 LNHDA, CDR2 SQIVND (reference sequence). CDR3 amino acids: CASTQDRDILEAFF. The CDR3 DNA reads TGTGCCAGTACCCAAGACAGGGACATTCTCGAAGCTTTCTTT.

This chain connects TRBV7-2 to TRBJ2-1, with TRBD2 identical over 7 bases. Germline assignment: CDR1 SGHTA and CDR2 FQGNSA. CDR3 length: 14 residues. J lost 6 bases, V lost 0 bases, and 2 bases had no gene match. For the CDR3, the DNA is TGTGCCAGCAGCTTAGCTCTAGCGGCCAATGAGCAGTTCTTC. This encodes CASSLALAANEQFF.

This chain joins TRBV7-8 and TRBJ1-6; D gene ambiguous. V dropped 6 bases and J dropped 8 bases, with 14 bases sitting between them. Germline CDR1 SGHVS, CDR2 FQNEAQ. The CDR3 loop spans 14 amino acids. The CDR3 DNA is TGTGCCAGCAGGGCTGACGAGAGCGATTCACCCCTCCACTTT. It yields the protein CASRADESDSPLHF.

The chain joins TRBV7-8 to TRBJ2-1, with a tentative D call TRBD1 (6 bases). This CDR3 has 14 amino acids. With 1 base removed from V and 15 bases from J, the gap between germline ends came to 19 bases. Germline loops: CDR1 SGHVS, CDR2 FQNEAQ. The CDR3, as DNA: TGTGCCAGCAGCTTAGACAGGGCGCTCCCTCTTCTGTTCTTC. Translating it yields CASSLDRALPLLFF.

The chain recombines TRBV7-9 with TRBJ1-4; perhaps TRBD1 as D (6 bases). The V end was cut by 2 bases, the J end by 0 bases, with 16 bases between. This CDR3 spans 18 amino acids. Germline V gene data show CDR1 as SEHNR and CDR2 as FQNEAQ (reference sequence). CDR3 DNA: TGTGCCAGCAGCTTAAGGGGCCAGGGGTTTACAACTAATGAAAAACTGTTTTTT. This codes for CASSLRGQGFTTNEKLFF.

The chain recombines TRBV10-3 with TRBJ1-5, with D possibly being TRBD1 (5 bases). The germline gives CDR1 ENHRY, CDR2 SYGVKD. The CDR3 is 13 amino acids. Trimming took 6 bases from V and 4 from J, leaving 10 bases between them. In DNA, the CDR3 is TGTGCCATCAGCCGGGACTTAAATCAGCCCCAGCATTTT. Protein product: CAISRDLNQPQHF.

The rearrangement uses TRBV27 and TRBJ1-6; D is perhaps TRBD1 (6 bases). The CDR3 spans 18 residues. The germline V and J ends were trimmed by 2 bases and 7 bases, with 21 bases remaining between them. Per the germline V gene, CDR1 is MNHEY and CDR2 is SMNVEV (reference sequence). The CDR3, as DNA: TGTGCCAGCAGTTTAGGCACAGGGATCGAGGGTCTAAATTCACCCCTCCACTTT. This translates into CASSLGTGIEGLNSPLHF.